What follows is one T cell receptor beta chain and its context. Clones were read by immunoSEQ multiplex PCR, and TCRdb kept only the in-frame ones, dropping some. Among roughly 250,000 clones listed, around 85% were seen once. The sample belongs to a study of cytomegalovirus exposure and HLA in healthy donors. The CDR3 extends over 14 amino acids. Germline V gene data show CDR1 as SGHRS and CDR2 as YFSETQ. Trimming shortened V by 1 base and J by 3 bases, and 10 bases separated the two germline ends. Sequenced material: PBMCs. This rearrangement joins TRBV5-1 to TRBJ1-2; no clear D. The source is a young woman in good health and CMV-seropositive. In nucleotides, the CDR3 is TGCGCCAGCAGCTTGCGAGGAGGTGACTATGGCTACACCTTC. Residues: CASSLRGGDYGYTF.